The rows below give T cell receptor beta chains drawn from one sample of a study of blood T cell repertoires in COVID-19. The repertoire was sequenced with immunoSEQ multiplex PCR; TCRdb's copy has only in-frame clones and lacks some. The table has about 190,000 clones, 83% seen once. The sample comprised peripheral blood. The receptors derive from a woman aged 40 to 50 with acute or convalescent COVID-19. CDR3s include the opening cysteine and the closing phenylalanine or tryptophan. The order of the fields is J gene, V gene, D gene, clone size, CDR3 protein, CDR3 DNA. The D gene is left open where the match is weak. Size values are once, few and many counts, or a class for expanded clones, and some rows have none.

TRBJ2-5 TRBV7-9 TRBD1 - CASGLGQGARETQYF TGTGCCAGCGGACTAGGACAGGGGGCTAGGGAGACCCAGTACTTC
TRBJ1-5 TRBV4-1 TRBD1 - CASSQETGVGNQPQHF TGCGCCAGCAGCCAAGAAACAGGGGTGGGCAATCAGCCCCAGCATTTT
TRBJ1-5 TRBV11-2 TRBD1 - CASSLGQGARQPQHF TGTGCCAGCAGCTTAGGACAGGGGGCTCGTCAGCCCCAGCATTTT
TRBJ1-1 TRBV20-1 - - CSARWNTEAFF TGCAGTGCTCGGTGGAACACTGAAGCTTTCTTT
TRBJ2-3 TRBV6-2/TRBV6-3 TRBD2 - CASSYGTRGTDTQYF TGTGCCAGCAGTTACGGGACTAGGGGCACAGATACGCAGTATTTT
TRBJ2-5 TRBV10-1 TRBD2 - CASSEIAGSQETQYF TGCGCCAGCAGTGAGATAGCGGGGTCCCAAGAGACCCAGTACTTC
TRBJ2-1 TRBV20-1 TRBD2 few CSASERENNEQFF TGCAGTGCTAGTGAGCGGGAGAACAATGAGCAGTTCTTC
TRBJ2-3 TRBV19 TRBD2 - CASSPGPGRDTDTQYF TGTGCCAGTAGCCCGGGCCCAGGGAGGGACACAGATACGCAGTATTTT
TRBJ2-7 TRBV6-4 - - CASSVQANREQYF TGTGCCAGCAGTGTTCAGGCCAACCGCGAGCAGTACTTC
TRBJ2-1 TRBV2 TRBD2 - CASSASPWSSGVNNEQFF TGTGCCAGCAGTGCGTCCCCCTGGAGTAGCGGGGTAAACAATGAGCAGTTCTTC
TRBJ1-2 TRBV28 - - CASSLWGLGGGYTF TGTGCCAGCAGTTTATGGGGCCTCGGGGGTGGCTACACCTTC
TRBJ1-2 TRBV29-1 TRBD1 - CSAQGQAMYGYTF TGCAGCGCCCAGGGACAGGCCATGTATGGCTACACCTTC
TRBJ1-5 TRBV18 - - CASSPANGNQPQHF TGTGCCAGCTCACCGGCCAATGGCAATCAGCCCCAGCATTTT
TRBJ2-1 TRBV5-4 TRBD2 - CASSPGTSRSYNEQFF TGTGCCAGCAGCCCCGGGACTAGCCGGTCCTACAATGAGCAGTTCTTC
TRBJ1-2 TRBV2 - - CASSDRGNYGYTF TGTGCCAGCAGTGACAGGGGTAACTATGGCTACACCTTC
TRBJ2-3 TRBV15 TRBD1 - CATSRGPGQGYADTQYF TGTGCCACCAGCAGAGGTCCGGGACAGGGGTACGCAGATACGCAGTATTTT
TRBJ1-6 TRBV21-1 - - CASSPPRQGRHSPLHF TGTGCCAGCAGCCCCCCCAGACAGGGGCGGCATTCACCCCTCCACTTT
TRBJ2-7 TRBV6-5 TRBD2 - CASSRDYLYEQYF TGTGCCAGCTCCCGGGACTATCTCTACGAGCAGTACTTC
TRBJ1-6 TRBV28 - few CASSSRRAPGGVYNSPLHF TGTGCCAGCAGTTCTCGCAGGGCGCCGGGGGGAGTCTATAATTCACCCCTCCACTTT
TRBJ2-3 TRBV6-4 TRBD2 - CASSDGGEEGNPGADTQYF TGTGCCAGCAGTGACGGGGGGGAGGAAGGAAACCCCGGGGCGGATACGCAGTATTTT
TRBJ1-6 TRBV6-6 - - CASSRDGGFSPLHF TGTGCCAGCAGTCGAGACGGGGGGTTTTCACCCCTCCACTTT
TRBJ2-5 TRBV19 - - CATAGAAQETQYF TGTGCCACCGCCGGAGCCGCTCAAGAGACCCAGTACTTC